This TCR beta chain was sequenced for a study of blood T cell repertoires in COVID-19. On the study more broadly: The samples span acute and convalescent COVID-19 from the United States, Italy and Spain.

Generated by immunoSEQ multiplex PCR, the TCRdb table keeps only in-frame clones and is missing some. The sample yields 70,000 to 100,000 clones, approximately 86% seen once. The CDR3 contains 18 residues. The germline V gene encodes CDR1 SGHTA and CDR2 FQGTGA. Unmatched junction bases numbered 14, after V lost 5 bases and J lost 4 bases. The receptor's source is a man at least 80 years old with active or convalescent COVID-19. Sequencing was done on a sample of peripheral blood. V gene TRBV7-3 combines with J gene TRBJ2-1; 10 bases match TRBD2. DNA for the CDR3: TGTGCCAGCAGCCCCGTCGGGCTAGCGGGAGTGGGATACAATGAGCAGTTCTTC. Amino acids: CASSPVGLAGVGYNEQFF.